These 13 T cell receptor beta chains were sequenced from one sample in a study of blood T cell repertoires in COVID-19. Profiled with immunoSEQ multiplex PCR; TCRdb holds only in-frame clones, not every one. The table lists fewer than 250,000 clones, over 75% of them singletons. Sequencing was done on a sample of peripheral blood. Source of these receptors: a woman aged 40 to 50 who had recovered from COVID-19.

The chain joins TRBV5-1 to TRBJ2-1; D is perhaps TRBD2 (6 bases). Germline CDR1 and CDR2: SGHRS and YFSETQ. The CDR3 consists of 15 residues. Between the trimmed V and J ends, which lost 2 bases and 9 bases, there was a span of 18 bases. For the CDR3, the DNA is TGCGCCAGCAGCTTTAGCGGAGCGCTGGTGGGTGAGCAGTTCTTC. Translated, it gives CASSFSGALVGEQFF.

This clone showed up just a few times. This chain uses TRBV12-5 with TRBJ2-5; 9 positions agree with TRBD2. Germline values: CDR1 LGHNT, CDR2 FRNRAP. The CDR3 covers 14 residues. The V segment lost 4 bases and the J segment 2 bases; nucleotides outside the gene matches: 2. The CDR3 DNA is TGTGCTAGTGGTTCTAGCGGGGCTCAAGAGACCCAGTACTTC. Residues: CASGSSGAQETQYF.

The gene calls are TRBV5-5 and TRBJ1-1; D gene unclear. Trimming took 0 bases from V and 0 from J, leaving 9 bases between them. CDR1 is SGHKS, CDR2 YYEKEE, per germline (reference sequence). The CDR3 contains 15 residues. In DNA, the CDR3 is TGTGCCAGCAGCTTGGCCGTCAGGCTGAACACTGAAGCTTTCTTT. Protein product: CASSLAVRLNTEAFF.

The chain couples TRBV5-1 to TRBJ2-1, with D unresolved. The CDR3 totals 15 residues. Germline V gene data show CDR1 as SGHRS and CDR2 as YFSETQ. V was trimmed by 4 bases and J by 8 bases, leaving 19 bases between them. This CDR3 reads CASSVNSAPGDEQFF. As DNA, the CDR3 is TGCGCCAGCAGCGTTAACTCCGCCCCAGGCGATGAGCAGTTCTTC. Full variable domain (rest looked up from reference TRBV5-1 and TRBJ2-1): KAGVTQTPRYLIKTRGQQVTLSCSPISGHRSVSWYQQTPGQGLQFLFEYFSETQRNKGNFPGRFSGRQFSNSRSEMNVSTLELGDSALYLCASSVNSAPGDEQFFGPGTRLTVL.

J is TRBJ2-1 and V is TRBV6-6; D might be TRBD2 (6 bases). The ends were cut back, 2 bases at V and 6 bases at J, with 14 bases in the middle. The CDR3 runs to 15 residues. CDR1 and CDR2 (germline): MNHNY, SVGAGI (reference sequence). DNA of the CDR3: TGTGCCAGCAGTTACAGGACGGGGGAGCGCAATGAGCAGTTCTTC. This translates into CASSYRTGERNEQFF.

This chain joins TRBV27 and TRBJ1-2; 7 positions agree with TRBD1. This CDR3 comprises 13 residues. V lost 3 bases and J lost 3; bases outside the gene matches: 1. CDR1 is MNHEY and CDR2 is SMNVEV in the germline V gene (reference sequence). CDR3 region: CASSLGQYYGYTF. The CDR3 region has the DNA TGTGCCAGCAGTTTGGGACAGTACTATGGCTACACCTTC.

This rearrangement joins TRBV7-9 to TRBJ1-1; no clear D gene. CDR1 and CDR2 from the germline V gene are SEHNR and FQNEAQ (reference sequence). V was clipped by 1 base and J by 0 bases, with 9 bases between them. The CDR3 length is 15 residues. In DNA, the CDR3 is TGTGCCAGCAGCTTAGAAGCCCGCATGAACACTGAAGCTTTCTTT. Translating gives CASSLEARMNTEAFF.

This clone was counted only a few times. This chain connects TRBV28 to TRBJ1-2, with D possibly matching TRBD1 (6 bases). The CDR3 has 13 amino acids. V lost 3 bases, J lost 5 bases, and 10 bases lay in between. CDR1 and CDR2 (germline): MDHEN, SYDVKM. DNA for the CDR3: TGTGCCAGCAGTTTTTCTAGGGGGTATGGCTACACCTTC. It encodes CASSFSRGYGYTF.

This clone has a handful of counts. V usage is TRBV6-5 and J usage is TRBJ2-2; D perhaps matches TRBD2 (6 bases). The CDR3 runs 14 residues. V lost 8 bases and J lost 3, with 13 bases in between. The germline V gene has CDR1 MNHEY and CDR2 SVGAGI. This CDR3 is CASAGTWDTGELFF. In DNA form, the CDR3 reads TGTGCCAGCGCCGGGACTTGGGACACCGGGGAGCTGTTTTTT.

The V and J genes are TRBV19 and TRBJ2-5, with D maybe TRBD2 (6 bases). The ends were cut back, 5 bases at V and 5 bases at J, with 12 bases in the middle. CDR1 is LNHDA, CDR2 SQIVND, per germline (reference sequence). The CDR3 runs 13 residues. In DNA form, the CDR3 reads TGTGCCAGTAGTGCCGGGGGTCGGGAGACCCAGTACTTC. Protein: CASSAGGRETQYF.

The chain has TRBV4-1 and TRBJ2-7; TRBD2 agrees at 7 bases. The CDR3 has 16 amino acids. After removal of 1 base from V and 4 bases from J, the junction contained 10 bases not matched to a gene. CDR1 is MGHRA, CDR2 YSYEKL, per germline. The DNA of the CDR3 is TGCGCCAGCAGCCAAGGGGCGGGAGCAAGGGAGTACGAGCAGTACTTC. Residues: CASSQGAGAREYEQYF.

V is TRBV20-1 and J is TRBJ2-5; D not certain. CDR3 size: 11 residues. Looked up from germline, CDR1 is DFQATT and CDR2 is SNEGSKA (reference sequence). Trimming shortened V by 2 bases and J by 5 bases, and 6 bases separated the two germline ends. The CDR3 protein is CSARRAETQYF. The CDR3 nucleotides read TGCAGTGCTAGAAGAGCGGAGACCCAGTACTTC.

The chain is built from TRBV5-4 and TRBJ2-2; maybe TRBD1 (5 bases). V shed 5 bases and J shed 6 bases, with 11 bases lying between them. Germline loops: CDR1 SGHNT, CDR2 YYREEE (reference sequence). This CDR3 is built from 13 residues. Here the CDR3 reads CASRSQGSGELFF. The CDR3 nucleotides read TGTGCCAGCAGATCCCAGGGATCCGGGGAGCTGTTTTTT.